This T cell receptor beta chain is from a study of post-analysis software for immune sequencing data. Study information: Recorded subtypes: relapsing-remitting, secondary progressive, progressive-relapsing; some patients unannotated. General observations from the study: Versus controls, multiple sclerosis patients showed significantly lower diversity (normalized Chao1). Clustering by F measure revealed strong co-clustering among samples prepared together in one batch.

cDNA libraries of TCR beta carried unique molecular identifiers. When about 1 to 11 million T cells were used, they gave hundreds of thousands of cDNA molecules. TCRdb reprocessed the PCR reads with MiXCR, giving one entry per CDR3 protein. The repertoire holds approximately 250,000 distinct CDR3 sequences, with about 38% as singletons. The table lists this clonotype with many counts. Its antigen is not known. Sequencing input: blood. This sequence was found in a girl aged 5-17 years with multiple sclerosis.

The CDR3 protein is CASSVDRFTEAFF. CDR3 in DNA: TGTGCCAGCAGCGTAGACAGGTTTACTGAAGCTTTCTTT. The chain carries TRBV7-2 and TRBJ1-1; D perhaps matches TRBD1 (6 bases). The CDR3 length is 13 residues. Trimming shortened V by 5 bases and J by 5 bases, and 12 bases separated the two germline ends. The V gene's germline CDR1 is SGHTA and CDR2 FQGNSA.